Following are 32 T cell receptor beta chains from one sample sequenced in a study of blood T cell repertoires in COVID-19. Generated by immunoSEQ multiplex PCR, the TCRdb table keeps only in-frame clones and is missing some. This sample carries approximately 180,000 clones, roughly 84% of them seen once, and the ten largest clones take 18%. Sequenced sample: peripheral blood. The origin of the receptors is a person aged 65 to 85 with COVID-19, enrolled during active disease.

This rearrangement joins TRBV7-6 to TRBJ2-3; a weak D match, TRBD2 (5 bases). Germline values: CDR1 SGHVS, CDR2 FNYEAQ. V lost 2 bases and J lost 1, with 13 bases in between. There are 16 residues in the CDR3. This chain's CDR3 is CASSLTLGRGTDTQYF. DNA for the CDR3: TGTGCCAGCAGCTTAACCCTTGGGCGGGGCACAGATACGCAGTATTTT.

This chain joins TRBV19 and TRBJ1-6, with D tentatively TRBD1 (5 bases). V gave up 10 bases and J gave up 8 bases, with 21 bases separating them. CDR3 length equals 15 residues. Germline assignment: CDR1 LNHDA and CDR2 SQIVND (reference sequence). The CDR3 DNA is TGTGCCACCAGTCGGCAGGGTTTTATGGATTCACCCCTCCACTTT. Translated: CATSRQGFMDSPLHF.

The chain carries TRBV29-1 and TRBJ1-2; D possibly corresponds to TRBD1 (5 bases). The V end was cut by 2 bases, the J end by 5 bases, with 15 bases between. From germline, CDR1 is SQVTM and CDR2 ANQGSEA. The CDR3 totals 14 residues. The CDR3 loop reads CSVENGAGRYGYTF. The CDR3 bases are TGCAGCGTTGAAAACGGGGCGGGGAGGTATGGCTACACCTTC.

This chain links TRBV5-6 with TRBJ1-4; no clear D. The V gene lost 4 bases and the J gene lost 7 bases, with 14 bases spanning the gap. The germline V gene has CDR1 SGHDT and CDR2 YYEEEE. The CDR3 sequence is 14 residues long. The CDR3 is CASSPPGVPEKLFF. CDR3 nucleotides: TGTGCCAGCAGCCCCCCCGGGGTACCTGAAAAACTGTTTTTT.

V is TRBV7-8 and J is TRBJ1-5; D remains ambiguous. V was clipped by 1 base and J by 5 bases, with 12 bases between them. The CDR3 is made up of 15 amino acids. The germline V gene has CDR1 SGHVS and CDR2 FQNEAQ. DNA of the CDR3: TGTGCCAGCAGCTTAGGGGCGGGTAAGGATCAGCCCCAGCATTTT. Translating gives CASSLGAGKDQPQHF. Together with reference TRBV7-8 and TRBJ1-5, the CDR3 gives the full variable domain: GAGVSQSPRYKVAKRGQDVALRCDPISGHVSLFWYQQALGQGPEFLTYFQNEAQLDKSGLPSDRFFAERPEGSVSTLKIQRTQQEDSAVYLCASSLGAGKDQPQHFGDGTRLSIL.

This chain connects TRBV4-1 to TRBJ2-2; TRBD2 might be the D (6 bases). CDR1 and CDR2 (germline): MGHRA, YSYEKL. CDR3 length: 14 amino acids. With 0 bases removed from V and 8 bases from J, the gap between germline ends came to 10 bases. As DNA, the CDR3 is TGCGCCAGCAGCCAAGATAGGGGACTGGGGGAGCTGTTTTTT. Its translation is CASSQDRGLGELFF.

This sequence joins TRBV27 and TRBJ1-5; tentative D call: TRBD1 (5 bases). V lost 3 bases and J lost 6, with 9 bases in between. Germline loops: CDR1 MNHEY, CDR2 SMNVEV (reference sequence). This CDR3 is built from 13 residues. The CDR3 DNA reads TGTGCCAGCAGTTTGGGGCAGGGTCAGCCCCAGCATTTT. This encodes CASSLGQGQPQHF.

The chain recombines TRBV20-1 with TRBJ2-7, with 9 nucleotides matching TRBD1. The ends lost 3 bases at V and 7 bases at J; junction bases unmatched: 7. Germline V gene lookup returns CDR1 DFQATT and CDR2 SNEGSKA (reference sequence). The CDR3 has 13 residues. The DNA for the CDR3 is TGCAGTGCTAGTGGGGACAGGGAGGGGGAGCAGTACTTC. Protein product: CSASGDREGEQYF.

This chain uses TRBV7-2 with TRBJ1-2; 7 positions match TRBD1. CDR3 length equals 17 residues. CDR1 and CDR2 from the germline V gene are SGHTA and FQGNSA. Unmatched junction bases numbered 10, after V lost 1 base and J lost 2 bases. This CDR3 is CASSLEISWDSNYGYTF. In nucleotides, the CDR3 is TGTGCCAGCAGCTTAGAAATCTCGTGGGACAGCAACTATGGCTACACCTTC.

The V and J genes are TRBV14 and TRBJ1-1, with TRBD1 as a possible D gene (5 bases). The CDR3 runs to 15 residues. The germline CDR1 and CDR2 sequences are SGHDN and FVKESK. V lost 3 bases to trimming and J lost 1 base, with 12 bases between them. The CDR3 DNA reads TGTGCCAGCAGCCAGTGGGCCGGACAGAACACTGAAGCTTTCTTT. Its protein product is CASSQWAGQNTEAFF.

This chain links TRBV6-5 with TRBJ1-2, with TRBD1 identical over 7 bases. The germline V gene has CDR1 MNHEY and CDR2 SVGAGI. The CDR3 is 14 residues long. The J segment lost 7 bases and the V segment lost 6 bases, leaving 11 bases of the junction unmatched. The CDR3: CASRVGQDRAGYTF. The CDR3, as DNA: TGTGCCAGCAGAGTCGGACAGGACCGAGCTGGCTACACCTTC.

The chain joins TRBV7-2 to TRBJ2-2; 13 bases are shared with TRBD2. Germline V lookup: CDR1 SGHTA, CDR2 FQGNSA. The length of the CDR3 is 16 residues. J gave up 1 base and V 8 bases, and 4 bases lay outside the gene matches. The CDR3 DNA is TGTGCCAGCCGACTAGCGGGAGGCGGGAACACCGGGGAGCTGTTTTTT. Translating gives CASRLAGGGNTGELFF. Supplemented by reference TRBV7-2 and TRBJ2-2, the full variable domain reads GAGVSQSPSNKVTEKGKDVELRCDPISGHTALYWYRQSLGQGLEFLIYFQGNSAPDKSGLPSDRFSAERTGGSVSTLTIQRTQQEDSAVYLCASRLAGGGNTGELFFGEGSRLTVL.

CDR3 nucleotides: TGTGCCAGTAGTATAGCGGCCAGGGGCACTGAAGCTTTCTTT. Translation: CASSIAARGTEAFF. The chain carries TRBV19 and TRBJ1-1, with D possibly being TRBD1 (6 bases). V dropped 1 base and J dropped 4 bases, with 10 bases sitting between them. This CDR3 region has 14 residues. From germline, CDR1 is LNHDA and CDR2 SQIVND (reference sequence).

The chain has TRBV4-2 and TRBJ1-4; D is uncertain. This CDR3 spans 17 amino acids. With 0 bases removed from V and 5 bases from J, the gap between germline ends came to 16 bases. Germline CDR1 reads LGHNA; CDR2 reads YNFKEQ. DNA for the CDR3: TGTGCCAGCAGCCAAGAGAGGGTGTACAGAGGGAATGAAAAACTGTTTTTT. This codes for CASSQERVYRGNEKLFF.

The chain carries TRBV7-6 and TRBJ2-7; D is possibly TRBD1 (5 bases). Deletions cut 6 bases from V and 3 bases from J, with 18 bases between. CDR1 and CDR2 (germline): SGHVS, FNYEAQ. The length of the CDR3 is 15 residues. The CDR3 sequence is CASSTRDSFNYEQYF. CDR3 DNA sequence: TGTGCCAGCAGTACTCGAGACAGCTTTAACTACGAGCAGTACTTC.

The chain links TRBV5-6 to TRBJ1-5, with D perhaps TRBD1 (5 bases). V was pared by 3 bases and J by 4 bases, with 11 bases between. The CDR3 is 14 residues long. The V gene's germline CDR1 is SGHDT and CDR2 YYEEEE. CDR3 sequence reads: CASSWGPTNQPQHF. CDR3 nucleotides: TGTGCCAGCAGCTGGGGCCCCACAAATCAGCCCCAGCATTTT. The complete variable domain, with remaining parts taken from reference TRBV5-6 and TRBJ1-5, reads DAGVTQSPTHLIKTRGQQVTLRCSPKSGHDTVSWYQQALGQGPQFIFQYYEEEERQRGNFPDRFSGHQFPNYSSELNVNALLLGDSALYLCASSWGPTNQPQHFGDGTRLSIL.

The chain uses TRBV7-6 and TRBJ1-1; D is unclear. This CDR3 region has 15 residues. The germline V gene has CDR1 SGHVS and CDR2 FNYEAQ. V was cut by 3 bases and J by 0 bases, with 11 bases left in between. The CDR3: CASSFRFGMNTEAFF. The CDR3 DNA follows: TGTGCCAGCAGCTTCCGCTTCGGTATGAACACTGAAGCTTTCTTT.

J is TRBJ1-4 and V is TRBV29-1; possible D gene TRBD1, 6 bases. The CDR3 is 13 residues long. The V end lost 4 bases, the J end lost 4 bases, and 10 bases lay between the germline ends. Germline values: CDR1 SQVTM, CDR2 ANQGSEA. The DNA for the CDR3 is TGCAGCGTTGCAACAGGGAATAATGAAAAACTGTTTTTT. Residues: CSVATGNNEKLFF. Complete variable domain (other parts from reference TRBV29-1 and TRBJ1-4): SAVISQKPSRDICQRGTSLTIQCQVDSQVTMMFWYRQQPGQSLTLIATANQGSEATYESGFVIDKFPISRPNLTFSTLTVSNMSPEDSSIYLCSVATGNNEKLFFGSGTQLSVL.

With respect to this clone: Different DNA sequences within this sample yield the same CDR3. This chain connects TRBV6-5 to TRBJ1-5; tentatively, D is TRBD1 (5 bases). The CDR3 loop spans 15 amino acids. V was clipped by 8 bases and J by 0 bases, with 14 bases between them. Germline lookup yields CDR1 MNHEY and CDR2 SVGAGI. The CDR3 nucleotides read TGTGCCAGCCGTCCACCAGGGTCTAGCAATCAGCCCCAGCATTTT. Residues: CASRPPGSSNQPQHF.

This chain links TRBV15 with TRBJ2-3, with TRBD2 matching over 13 bases. The CDR3 has 16 residues. Germline lookup yields CDR1 LNHNV and CDR2 YYDKDF (reference sequence). V lost 2 bases, J lost 5 bases, and 4 bases stayed unmatched. The chain's CDR3 is CATSRFGLAGVDTQYF. CDR3 bases: TGTGCCACCAGCAGATTCGGACTAGCGGGAGTAGATACGCAGTATTTT. The complete variable domain, with remaining parts taken from reference TRBV15 and TRBJ2-3, reads DAMVIQNPRYQVTQFGKPVTLSCSQTLNHNVMYWYQQKSSQAPKLLFHYYDKDFNNEADTPDNFQSRRPNTSFCFLDIRSPGLGDTAMYLCATSRFGLAGVDTQYFGPGTRLTVL.

The chain combines TRBV3-1 (or the pseudogene TRBV3-2) with TRBJ2-2; 9 bases fit TRBD1. The CDR3 runs to 15 residues. The germline gives CDR1 LGHDT, CDR2 YNNKEL (reference sequence). V was pared by 3 bases and J by 7 bases, with 6 bases of the junction left unmatched. For the CDR3, the DNA is TGTGCCAGCAGCCAGAACAGGGGGCGGATCGGGGAGCTGTTTTTT. Encoded protein: CASSQNRGRIGELFF.

This rearrangement joins TRBV7-9 to TRBJ1-5; 7 positions match TRBD1. The CDR3 length is 17 residues. Germline CDR1 and CDR2: SEHNR and FQNEAQ (reference sequence). V was clipped by 4 bases and J by 0 bases; unmatched bases: 9. CDR3 nucleotides: TGTGCCAGCAGCTACGACCTACAGGGGTATAGCAATCAGCCCCAGCATTTT. Translating gives CASSYDLQGYSNQPQHF.

The chain employs TRBV30 and TRBJ2-3; 8 bases fit TRBD2. Unmatched junction bases numbered 7, after V lost 0 bases and J lost 2 bases. CDR3 size: 16 residues. Germline V gene data show CDR1 as GTSNPN and CDR2 as SVGIG (reference sequence). This chain's CDR3 is CAWSVLAGRSTDTQYF. The CDR3 bases are TGTGCCTGGAGTGTGCTAGCGGGCCGCTCCACAGATACGCAGTATTTT.

The CDR3 nucleotides are TGTGCCAGTAGTGCCTCCAGGGATTCCTACGAGCAGTACTTC. Protein sequence: CASSASRDSYEQYF. J is TRBJ2-7 and V is TRBV19, with D maybe TRBD1 (5 bases). The germline gives CDR1 LNHDA, CDR2 SQIVND (reference sequence). The CDR3 totals 14 residues. V lost 5 bases and J 1 base, leaving 12 bases between the germline ends.

The gene calls are TRBV29-1 and TRBJ2-3; possibly TRBD1 for D (8 bases). CDR3 length equals 13 residues. Germline values: CDR1 SQVTM, CDR2 ANQGSEA. Trimming took off 1 base at V and 8 bases at J, with 13 bases between the two ends. The CDR3 DNA reads as TGCAGCGTTGAAGCGGACAGGGAGGGTACGCAGTATTTT. Translating gives CSVEADREGTQYF.

A single count supports this clone. The V call is TRBV6-1, the J call TRBJ1-3; D may be TRBD1 (5 bases). The CDR3 has 14 residues. Germline assignment: CDR1 MNHNS and CDR2 SASEGT. V was shortened by 2 bases and J by 1 base, with 6 bases between the two germline ends. The CDR3 DNA reads as TGTGCCAGCAGTGAAAAGGGGTCTGGAAACACCATATATTTT. Protein product: CASSEKGSGNTIYF.

The V call is TRBV4-3, the J call TRBJ1-1, with D possibly being TRBD1 (6 bases). Trimming took 0 bases from V and 6 from J, leaving 14 bases between them. Germline V lookup: CDR1 LGHNA, CDR2 YSLEER. This CDR3 comprises 15 residues. As DNA, the CDR3 is TGCGCCAGCAGCCAAGATCAGGGGCAGGGATCTGAAGCTTTCTTT. This sequence encodes CASSQDQGQGSEAFF.

The J gene is TRBJ2-1, the V gene TRBV7-9; TRBD2 agrees at 9 bases. Unmatched junction bases numbered 12, after V lost 5 bases and J lost 7 bases. Germline assignment: CDR1 SEHNR and CDR2 FQNEAQ (reference sequence). CDR3 length equals 16 residues. CDR3 region: CASSPSGGGRANEQFF. In DNA form, the CDR3 reads TGTGCCAGCAGCCCTTCGGGGGGCGGGAGGGCTAATGAGCAGTTCTTC.

The chain couples TRBV24-1 to TRBJ2-1, with TRBD2 identical over 9 bases. There are 17 residues in the CDR3. The V gene end was trimmed by 2 bases and the J gene end by 0 bases; junction bases not matched to a gene: 4. Germline V lookup: CDR1 KGHDR, CDR2 SFDVKD. The CDR3 DNA reads TGTGCCACCAGTGATTCATATAGCGGGAGCTCCTACAATGAGCAGTTCTTC. Its translation: CATSDSYSGSSYNEQFF.

Here the CDR3 DNA reads TGTGCCAGCAGCGTCCACGGGGAGCTGTTTTTT. This encodes CASSVHGELFF. V usage is TRBV9 and J usage is TRBJ2-2, with D unresolved. Trimming pared 2 bases from V and 7 bases from J, leaving 3 bases between. Germline V gives CDR1 SGDLS, CDR2 YYNGEE. This CDR3 has 11 residues.

The chain joins TRBV5-1 to TRBJ1-1; D not certain. Germline V gives CDR1 SGHRS, CDR2 YFSETQ. The CDR3 covers 15 residues. Trimming took 0 bases from V and 0 from J, leaving 9 bases between them. The CDR3 region has the DNA TGCGCCAGCAGCTTGGGTCAGCGGATGAACACTGAAGCTTTCTTT. It specifies CASSLGQRMNTEAFF.

The J gene is TRBJ2-1, the V gene TRBV5-1; TRBD2 agrees at 9 bases. V gave up 0 bases and J gave up 9 bases; unmatched junction bases: 10. This CDR3 has 16 amino acids. Germline CDR1 is SGHRS and CDR2 is YFSETQ. CDR3 in amino acids: CASSLGSGTSSFEQFF. For the CDR3, the DNA is TGCGCCAGCAGCTTGGGATCCGGGACTAGCTCTTTTGAGCAGTTCTTC.